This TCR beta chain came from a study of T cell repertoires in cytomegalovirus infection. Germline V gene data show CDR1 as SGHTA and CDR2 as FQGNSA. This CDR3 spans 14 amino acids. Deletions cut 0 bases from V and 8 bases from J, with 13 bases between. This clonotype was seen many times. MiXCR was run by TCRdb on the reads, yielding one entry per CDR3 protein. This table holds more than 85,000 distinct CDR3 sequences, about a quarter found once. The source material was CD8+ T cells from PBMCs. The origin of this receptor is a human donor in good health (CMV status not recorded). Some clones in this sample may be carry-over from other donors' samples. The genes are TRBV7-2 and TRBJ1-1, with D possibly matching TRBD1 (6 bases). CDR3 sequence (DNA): TGTGCCAGCAGCTTAGCCACAACCGGGACAGAAGCTTTCTTT. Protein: CASSLATTGTEAFF.